This entry lists 30 T cell receptor beta chains sequenced from one sample in a study of T-cell memory formation after mild COVID-19 (dated by TCRdb to about 2021). Library generation was performed with 5' RACE. Sequencing used an Illumina NovaSeq 6000. TCRdb reran the public reads through fastp at Q25 and MiXCR, keeping productive beta chains. Rows with a matching CDR3 protein are joined into one entry that keeps the most common DNA and genes. Across this sample there are roughly 350,000 distinct CDR3 sequences, with around 21% seen only once. The leading ten clones occupy approximately 12% of the sample. The specimen sequenced was PBMCs or a T cell subset sorted from them (not recorded which). The receptor set was obtained from an adult woman who had mild COVID-19 (a few samples of this study predate the infection). The sample titles of this study are shuffled in the database, so cell type and time point are left out; the donor was told from shared clones.

This clonotype was recorded a few times. The gene calls are TRBV3-1 and TRBJ1-6, with D maybe TRBD1 (5 bases). The CDR3 contains 15 residues. CDR1 and CDR2 from the germline V gene are LGHDT and YNNKEL (reference sequence). Trimming removed 1 base from V and 9 bases from J, with 13 bases in between. This chain's CDR3 is CASSQGAGKGSPLHF. In DNA form, the CDR3 reads TGTGCCAGCAGCCAAGGGGCAGGGAAGGGTTCACCCCTCCACTTT.

The sample holds a few counts of this clonotype. J is TRBJ2-1 and V is TRBV4-1; TRBD2 aligns across 16 bases. Trimming removed 7 bases from V and 9 bases from J; junction bases left unmatched: 6. The germline V gene has CDR1 MGHRA and CDR2 YSYEKL. CDR3 size: 15 residues. CDR3 in DNA: TGCGCCAGCATGCCAGGGACTAGCGGGGGGGGTGAGCAGTTCTTC. Amino acid sequence: CASMPGTSGGGEQFF.

The rearrangement links TRBV20-1 to TRBJ1-1; TRBD1 matches at 10 bases. This CDR3 comprises 13 residues. Germline V gene sequence: CDR1 DFQATT, CDR2 SNEGSKA (reference sequence). V was clipped by 4 bases and J by 5 bases; unmatched bases: 4. CDR3 in amino acids: CSATGQGQTEAFF. In DNA, the CDR3 is TGCAGTGCTACGGGACAGGGGCAGACTGAAGCTTTCTTT.

The rearrangement uses TRBV20-1 and TRBJ2-2; the match to TRBD2 covers 9 bases. This CDR3 comprises 15 residues. J lost 6 bases, V lost 7 bases, and 12 bases had no gene match. Per germline, CDR1 DFQATT and CDR2 SNEGSKA (reference sequence). The CDR3 DNA reads as TGCAGTGTCCCAAGGCGGGGGGGCATCGCCGGGGAGCTGTTTTTT. This codes for CSVPRRGGIAGELFF.

The chain recombines TRBV20-1 with TRBJ2-1, with unresolved D. V shed 0 bases and J shed 0 bases, with 6 bases lying between them. Germline-derived CDR1 and CDR2 are DFQATT and SNEGSKA (reference sequence). This CDR3 region has 14 residues. Written as DNA, the CDR3 is TGCAGTGCTAGAGATGGAGCCTCCTACAATGAGCAGTTCTTC. Its protein is CSARDGASYNEQFF.

V and J are TRBV9 and TRBJ2-1; a possible D gene is TRBD2 (6 bases). The V gene lost 4 bases and the J gene lost 7 bases, with 18 bases spanning the gap. The CDR3 contains 15 residues. The V gene's germline CDR1 is SGDLS and CDR2 YYNGEE. CDR3 nucleotide sequence: TGTGCCAGCAGCCCCGGAGGGCGGTTGGGGAATGAGCAGTTCTTC. Protein product: CASSPGGRLGNEQFF.

This chain uses TRBV6-2 or TRBV6-3 with TRBJ2-2, with 7 bases that match TRBD2. Germline V CDR1 and CDR2: MNHEY, SVGEGT. V was clipped by 6 bases and J by 4 bases; unmatched bases: 8. CDR3 length equals 15 residues. As DNA, the CDR3 is TGTGCCAGCAGGAAGTCCAGCGGGACCACCGGGGAGCTGTTTTTT. It is translated as CASRKSSGTTGELFF.

This clonotype was observed many times. The rearrangement links TRBV6-5 to TRBJ2-2; D is unresolved. Germline loops: CDR1 MNHEY, CDR2 SVGAGI. This CDR3 is built from 14 residues. The V end was cut by 7 bases, the J end by 2 bases, with 11 bases between. The CDR3 is CASKVRRNTGELFF. As DNA, the CDR3 is TGTGCCAGCAAAGTACGGAGAAACACCGGGGAGCTGTTTTTT.

This clonotype was detected a few times. V usage is TRBV5-1 and J usage is TRBJ2-1; D is uncertain. The CDR3 length is 16 residues. CDR1 and CDR2 (germline): SGHRS, YFSETQ. Trimming shortened V by 0 bases and J by 2 bases, and 12 bases separated the two germline ends. This chain's CDR3 is CASSLDKVSPYNEQFF. The CDR3 nucleotides read TGCGCCAGCAGCTTGGACAAGGTATCCCCCTACAATGAGCAGTTCTTC. Full variable domain (remainder filled in from reference TRBV5-1 and TRBJ2-1): KAGVTQTPRYLIKTRGQQVTLSCSPISGHRSVSWYQQTPGQGLQFLFEYFSETQRNKGNFPGRFSGRQFSNSRSEMNVSTLELGDSALYLCASSLDKVSPYNEQFFGPGTRLTVL.

This clonotype was counted between two and nine times. This chain links TRBV20-1 with TRBJ2-7; 10 positions agree with TRBD2. The germline CDR1 and CDR2 sequences are DFQATT and SNEGSKA (reference sequence). CDR3 size: 15 residues. With V trimmed by 0 bases and J by 1 base, 3 bases remained unmatched. The CDR3 loop reads CSARDLAGESYEQYF. The DNA of the CDR3 is TGCAGTGCTAGAGATCTAGCGGGAGAGTCCTACGAGCAGTACTTC.

The V and J genes are TRBV4-1 and TRBJ1-2, with D maybe TRBD1 (5 bases). V shed 0 bases and J shed 4 bases, with 15 bases lying between them. The CDR3 extends over 16 amino acids. Germline CDR1 and CDR2: MGHRA and YSYEKL. The CDR3 DNA reads as TGCGCCAGCAGCCAAGATCCGGGGGAATACGGCTATGGCTACACCTTC. Protein product: CASSQDPGEYGYGYTF.

This clonotype came up a few times. This sequence joins TRBV6-5 and TRBJ1-2; D not certain. Trimming took off 5 bases at V and 4 bases at J, with 11 bases between the two ends. CDR3 length: 13 amino acids. Germline CDR1 MNHEY, CDR2 SVGAGI. The CDR3 nucleotides are TGTGCCAGCAGTCAAAATCCCTCCTATGGCTACACCTTC. Translated, it gives CASSQNPSYGYTF.

The chain joins TRBV18 to TRBJ2-3, with a weak D call TRBD2 (5 bases). Looked up from germline, CDR1 is KGHSH and CDR2 is LQKENI. V shed 1 base and J shed 1 base, with 9 bases lying between them. The CDR3 runs 15 residues. CDR3 sequence (DNA): TGTGCCAGCTCACCACGGAGGTACGGCACAGATACGCAGTATTTT. Translation: CASSPRRYGTDTQYF.

This chain uses TRBV20-1 with TRBJ2-7, with D uncertain. Germline CDR1 DFQATT, CDR2 SNEGSKA (reference sequence). CDR3 length: 11 residues. Trimming removed 0 bases from V and 8 bases from J, with 8 bases in between. The CDR3 nucleotides are TGCAGTGCTAGAGACGGCGTTAAGCAGTACTTC. Protein product: CSARDGVKQYF.

This clonotype was seen a few times. V and J are TRBV7-3 and TRBJ2-7; D ambiguous. Germline values: CDR1 SGHTA, CDR2 FQGTGA. Deletions cut 5 bases from V and 1 base from J, with 9 bases between. The CDR3 runs 13 residues. CDR3 DNA: TGTGCCAGCAGCGAAACACTGTCCTACGAGCAGTACTTC. As protein: CASSETLSYEQYF.

J is TRBJ2-5 and V is TRBV5-4, with 10 bases aligning to TRBD1. The trim removed 0 bases at V and 5 bases at J, leaving 7 bases unmatched. The CDR3 extends over 16 amino acids. CDR1 is SGHNT, CDR2 YYREEE, per germline (reference sequence). The CDR3 nucleotides read TGTGCCAGCAGCTTGGGACAGGGGGCGCTAAGGGAGACCCAGTACTTC. Translated, it gives CASSLGQGALRETQYF.

The chain is built from TRBV12-3 or TRBV12-4 and TRBJ2-1; D may match TRBD1 or TRBD2 (5 bases each). Trimming took off 9 bases at V and 7 bases at J, with 19 bases between the two ends. CDR3 length: 14 residues. The CDR3 reads CARSSIGEKNEQFF. DNA for the CDR3: TGTGCCAGGTCGTCAATAGGGGAGAAGAATGAGCAGTTCTTC.

This clonotype appeared a few times. The chain recombines TRBV19 with TRBJ2-2; 8 bases map to TRBD1. Per the germline V gene, CDR1 is LNHDA and CDR2 is SQIVND (reference sequence). This CDR3 region has 15 residues. V was clipped by 7 bases and J by 1 base; unmatched bases: 5. Here the CDR3 reads CASNPGQENTGELFF. CDR3 nucleotides: TGTGCCAGTAACCCGGGACAGGAGAACACCGGGGAGCTGTTTTTT.

In its sample, this clonotype was seen a few times. This chain uses TRBV12-3 or TRBV12-4 with TRBJ2-3; the D gene is possibly TRBD2 (6 bases). This CDR3 region has 16 residues. The V end lost 5 bases, the J end lost 1 base, and 16 bases lay between the germline ends. CDR3 sequence reads: CASSTSYRRGTDTQYF. In DNA form, the CDR3 reads TGTGCCAGCAGTACCAGCTACCGGAGGGGCACAGATACGCAGTATTTT.

The J gene is TRBJ2-3, the V gene TRBV3-1; D not certain. The V and J ends lost 2 bases and 4 bases respectively, with 7 bases between them. The CDR3 spans 13 residues. Germline CDR1 reads LGHDT; CDR2 reads YNNKEL (reference sequence). Written as DNA, the CDR3 is TGTGCCAGCAGCCAATCCCCCGCAGATACGCAGTATTTT. It encodes CASSQSPADTQYF.

Worth noting for this clonotype: A much larger clonotype is one base distant, so this may be a read error. V is TRBV5-1 and J is TRBJ2-5; 7 nucleotides align to TRBD1. Germline CDR1 is SGHRS and CDR2 is YFSETQ. There are 13 residues in the CDR3. CDR3 in amino acids: CASSLQGSETKYF. The CDR3 DNA reads as TGCGCCAGCAGCTTACAGGGGTCGGAGACCAAGTACTTC.

In this sample, this clonotype turned up a few times. This chain joins TRBV6-5 and TRBJ1-2; 8 nucleotides line up with TRBD1. V trimming: 6 bases; J trimming: 1 base; junction bases outside the gene matches: 4. CDR3 size: 14 residues. Germline V gene sequence: CDR1 MNHEY, CDR2 SVGAGI. The CDR3 sequence: CASSRTGYNYGYTF. The CDR3 coding sequence is TGTGCCAGCAGCCGGACAGGGTATAACTATGGCTACACCTTC.

This rearrangement joins TRBV7-8 to TRBJ2-5, with a possible D match to TRBD2 (6 bases). Trimming pared 5 bases from V and 9 bases from J, leaving 25 bases between. The CDR3 is 16 amino acids. The germline gives CDR1 SGHVS, CDR2 FQNEAQ. In DNA form, the CDR3 reads TGTGCCAGCAGCCAAAACTCACTAGCCCCCGGTCGGGCCCAGTACTTC. It yields the protein CASSQNSLAPGRAQYF.

This chain joins TRBV12-3 or TRBV12-4 and TRBJ2-7; D not resolved. The ends were cut back, 6 bases at V and 7 bases at J, with 10 bases in the middle. CDR3 length equals 11 residues. The CDR3 sequence: CASRLFGEQYF. In nucleotides, the CDR3 is TGTGCCAGCAGACTCTTCGGGGAGCAGTACTTC.

This rearrangement joins TRBV9 to TRBJ1-1; weak D call: TRBD1 (5 bases). Deletions cut 0 bases from V and 3 bases from J, with 15 bases between. The CDR3 contains 16 residues. Germline CDR1 and CDR2: SGDLS and YYNGEE. CDR3 DNA sequence: TGTGCCAGCAGCGTAGATGGGACCCCAGGAGACACTGAAGCTTTCTTT. Translation gives CASSVDGTPGDTEAFF.

This clonotype has more than one count but fewer than ten. V usage is TRBV6-5 and J usage is TRBJ2-2; D is undetermined. The germline V gene has CDR1 MNHEY and CDR2 SVGAGI. Deletions cut 0 bases from V and 7 bases from J, with 15 bases between. CDR3 length: 16 residues. The CDR3 here is CASSYSLSGLNGELFF. In nucleotides, the CDR3 is TGTGCCAGCAGTTACTCACTATCTGGGTTGAACGGGGAGCTGTTTTTT.

This clonotype was seen a few times. This rearrangement joins TRBV5-1 to TRBJ1-1; tentatively, D is TRBD1 (5 bases). V was shortened by 2 bases and J by 1 base, with 15 bases between the two germline ends. The CDR3 extends over 16 amino acids. Germline assignment: CDR1 SGHRS and CDR2 YFSETQ. The CDR3 here is CASSLRRSDTNTEAFF. CDR3 bases: TGCGCCAGCAGCTTACGACGGTCGGACACGAACACTGAAGCTTTCTTT.

This clonotype was seen a few times. The J gene is TRBJ2-5, the V gene TRBV7-3, with D perhaps TRBD1 or TRBD2 (5 bases each). Germline CDR1 and CDR2: SGHTA and FQGTGA. The length of the CDR3 is 12 residues. Trimming left V 5 bases short and J 4 bases short, with 8 bases between. CDR3 in amino acids: CASSRGLETQYF. CDR3 bases: TGTGCCAGCAGCCGGGGCCTAGAGACCCAGTACTTC. Together with reference TRBV7-3 and TRBJ2-5, the CDR3 gives the full variable domain: GAGVSQTPSNKVTEKGKYVELRCDPISGHTALYWYRQSLGQGPEFLIYFQGTGAADDSGLPNDRFFAVRPEGSVSTLKIQRTERGDSAVYLCASSRGLETQYFGPGTRLLVL.

This clonotype was seen a few times. This chain uses TRBV5-1 with TRBJ2-2; D call uncertain. The CDR3 runs to 13 residues. V lost 2 bases and J 6 bases, leaving 8 bases between the germline ends. The germline V gene encodes CDR1 SGHRS and CDR2 YFSETQ. The CDR3 region is CASSLASAGELFF. CDR3 nucleotide sequence: TGCGCCAGCAGCTTAGCGTCGGCCGGGGAGCTGTTTTTT.

This clonotype was detected only a few times. The V and J genes are TRBV4-2 and TRBJ2-7; 9 bases are shared with TRBD2. The germline V gene has CDR1 LGHNA and CDR2 YNFKEQ. The trim removed 4 bases at V and 0 bases at J, leaving 16 bases unmatched. This CDR3 has 19 residues. CDR3 sequence: CASSPFPETSGLSSYEQYF. DNA of the CDR3: TGTGCCAGCAGCCCTTTCCCGGAGACTAGCGGATTGAGCTCCTACGAGCAGTACTTC.